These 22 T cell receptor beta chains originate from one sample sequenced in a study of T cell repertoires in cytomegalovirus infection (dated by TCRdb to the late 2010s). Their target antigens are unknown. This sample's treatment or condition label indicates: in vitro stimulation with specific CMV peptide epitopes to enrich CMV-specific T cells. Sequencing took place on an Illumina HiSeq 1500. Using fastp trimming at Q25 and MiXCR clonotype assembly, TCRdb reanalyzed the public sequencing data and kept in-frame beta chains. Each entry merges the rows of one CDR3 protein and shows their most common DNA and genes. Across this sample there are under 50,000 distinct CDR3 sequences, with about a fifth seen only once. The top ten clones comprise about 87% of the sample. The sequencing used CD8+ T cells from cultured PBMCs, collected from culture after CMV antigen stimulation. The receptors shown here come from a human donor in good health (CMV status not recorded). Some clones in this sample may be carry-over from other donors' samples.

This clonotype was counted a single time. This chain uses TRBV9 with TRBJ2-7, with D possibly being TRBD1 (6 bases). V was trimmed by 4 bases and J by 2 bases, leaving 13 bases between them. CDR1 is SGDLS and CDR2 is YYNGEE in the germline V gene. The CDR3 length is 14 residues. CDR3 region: CASSPRTATYEQYF. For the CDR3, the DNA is TGTGCCAGCAGCCCCAGGACAGCCACCTACGAGCAGTACTTC.

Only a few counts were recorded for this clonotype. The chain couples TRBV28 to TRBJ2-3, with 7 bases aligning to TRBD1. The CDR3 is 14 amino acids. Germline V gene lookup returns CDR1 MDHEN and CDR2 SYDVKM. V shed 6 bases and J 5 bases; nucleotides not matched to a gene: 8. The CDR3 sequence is CASSLGTDRDTQYF. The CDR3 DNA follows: TGTGCCAGCAGCCTGGGGACAGACAGAGATACGCAGTATTTT.

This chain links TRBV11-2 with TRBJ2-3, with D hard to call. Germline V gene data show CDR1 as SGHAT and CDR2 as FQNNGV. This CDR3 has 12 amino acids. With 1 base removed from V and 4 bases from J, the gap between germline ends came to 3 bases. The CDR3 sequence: CASSLGADTQYF. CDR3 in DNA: TGTGCCAGCAGCTTAGGGGCAGATACGCAGTATTTT.

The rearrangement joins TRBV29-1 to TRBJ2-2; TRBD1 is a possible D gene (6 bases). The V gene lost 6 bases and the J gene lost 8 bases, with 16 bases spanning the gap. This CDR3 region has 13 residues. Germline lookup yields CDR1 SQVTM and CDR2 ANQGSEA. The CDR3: CSVGRGSKGELFF. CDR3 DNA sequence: TGCAGCGTGGGCAGGGGAAGCAAGGGGGAGCTGTTTTTT.

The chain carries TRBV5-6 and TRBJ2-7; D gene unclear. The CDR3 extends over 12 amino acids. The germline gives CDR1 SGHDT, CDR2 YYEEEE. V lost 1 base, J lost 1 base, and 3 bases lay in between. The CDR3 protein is CASSLRSYEQYF. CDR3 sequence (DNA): TGTGCCAGCAGCTTGCGGTCCTACGAGCAGTACTTC.

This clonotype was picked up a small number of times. CDR3 coding DNA: TGTGCCAGCCTCCCGGGCTTCCAAGCTGGGTATAATTCACCCCTCCACTTT. It is translated as CASLPGFQAGYNSPLHF. The chain has TRBV27 and TRBJ1-6, with D hard to call. Trimming shortened V by 8 bases and J by 4 bases, and 21 bases separated the two germline ends. The CDR3 length is 17 residues. Germline-derived CDR1 and CDR2 are MNHEY and SMNVEV (reference sequence).

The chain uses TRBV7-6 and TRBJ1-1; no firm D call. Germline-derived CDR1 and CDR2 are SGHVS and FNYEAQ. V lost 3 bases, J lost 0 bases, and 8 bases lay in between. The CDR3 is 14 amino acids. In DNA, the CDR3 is TGTGCCAGCAGCTTGGGGATGATGAACACTGAAGCTTTCTTT. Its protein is CASSLGMMNTEAFF.

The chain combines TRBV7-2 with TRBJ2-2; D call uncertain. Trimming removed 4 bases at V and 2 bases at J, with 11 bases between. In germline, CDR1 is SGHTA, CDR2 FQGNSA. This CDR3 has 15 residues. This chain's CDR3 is CASSSHAGNTGELFF. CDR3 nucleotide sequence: TGTGCCAGCAGCTCCCACGCAGGCAACACCGGGGAGCTGTTTTTT.

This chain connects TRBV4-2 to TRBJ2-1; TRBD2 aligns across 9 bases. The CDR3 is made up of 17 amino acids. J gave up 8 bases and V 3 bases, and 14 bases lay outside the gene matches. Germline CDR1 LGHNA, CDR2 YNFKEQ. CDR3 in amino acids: CASSHPLAGQARDEQFF. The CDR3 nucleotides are TGTGCCAGCAGCCATCCACTAGCGGGCCAAGCTAGGGATGAGCAGTTCTTC.

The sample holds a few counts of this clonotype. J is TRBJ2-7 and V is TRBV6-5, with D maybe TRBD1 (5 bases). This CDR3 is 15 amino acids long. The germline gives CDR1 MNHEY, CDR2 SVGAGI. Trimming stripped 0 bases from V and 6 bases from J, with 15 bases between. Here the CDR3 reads CASSYSIRPGPEQYF. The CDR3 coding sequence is TGTGCCAGCAGTTACTCGATACGTCCAGGGCCCGAGCAGTACTTC.

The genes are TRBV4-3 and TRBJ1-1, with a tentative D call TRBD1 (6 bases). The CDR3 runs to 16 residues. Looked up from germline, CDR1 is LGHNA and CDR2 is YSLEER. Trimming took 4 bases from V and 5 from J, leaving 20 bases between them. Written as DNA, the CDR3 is TGCGCCAGCAGCCCCGACATCGGGGGCGAGAATACTGAAGCTTTCTTT. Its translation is CASSPDIGGENTEAFF.

The DNA for the CDR3 is TGCAGTGCTGCTCCCGGGACAGGGGGCGGGGAGCTGTTTTTT. It encodes CSAAPGTGGGELFF. The V and J genes are TRBV20-1 and TRBJ2-2; 11 bases are a match to TRBD1. Trimming removed 5 bases from V and 7 bases from J; junction bases left unmatched: 6. CDR3 length: 14 residues. Per germline, CDR1 DFQATT and CDR2 SNEGSKA (reference sequence).

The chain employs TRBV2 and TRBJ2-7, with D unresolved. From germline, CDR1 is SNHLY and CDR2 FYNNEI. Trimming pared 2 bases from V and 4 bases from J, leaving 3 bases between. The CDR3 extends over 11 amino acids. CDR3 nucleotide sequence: TGTGCCAGCAGTGAACGTTACGAGCAGTACTTC. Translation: CASSERYEQYF. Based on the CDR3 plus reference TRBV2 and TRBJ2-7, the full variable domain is EPEVTQTPSHQVTQMGQEVILRCVPISNHLYFYWYRQILGQKVEFLVSFYNNEISEKSEIFDDQFSVERPDGSNFTLKIRSTKLEDSAMYFCASSERYEQYFGPGTRLTVT.

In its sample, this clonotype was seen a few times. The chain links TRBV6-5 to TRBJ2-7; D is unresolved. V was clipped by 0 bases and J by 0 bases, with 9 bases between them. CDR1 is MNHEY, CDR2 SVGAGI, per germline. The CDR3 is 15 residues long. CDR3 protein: CASSYSGPSSYEQYF. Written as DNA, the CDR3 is TGTGCCAGCAGTTACTCAGGGCCGTCCTCCTACGAGCAGTACTTC.

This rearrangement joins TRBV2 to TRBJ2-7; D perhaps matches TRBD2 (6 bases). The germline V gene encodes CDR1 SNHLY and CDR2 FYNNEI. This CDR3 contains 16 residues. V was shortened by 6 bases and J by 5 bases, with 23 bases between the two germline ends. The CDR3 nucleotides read TGTGCCAGCAGGGAACCTCCGGGACTCTCGTGGCACGAGCAGTACTTC. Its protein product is CASREPPGLSWHEQYF.

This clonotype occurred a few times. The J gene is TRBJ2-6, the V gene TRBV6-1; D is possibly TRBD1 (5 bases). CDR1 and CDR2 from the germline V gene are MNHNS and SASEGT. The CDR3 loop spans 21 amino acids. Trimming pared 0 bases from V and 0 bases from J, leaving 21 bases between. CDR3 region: CASSEAVGRVGLSSGANVLTF. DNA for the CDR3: TGTGCCAGCAGTGAAGCAGTGGGCAGGGTGGGCTTAAGCTCTGGGGCCAACGTCCTGACTTTC.

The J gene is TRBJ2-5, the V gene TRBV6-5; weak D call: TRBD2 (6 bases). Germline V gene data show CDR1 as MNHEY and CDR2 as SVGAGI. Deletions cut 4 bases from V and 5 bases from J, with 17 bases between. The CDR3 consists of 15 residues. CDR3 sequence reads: CASSFTSWGRETQYF. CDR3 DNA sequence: TGTGCCAGCAGTTTTACTAGCTGGGGGAGGGAGACCCAGTACTTC.

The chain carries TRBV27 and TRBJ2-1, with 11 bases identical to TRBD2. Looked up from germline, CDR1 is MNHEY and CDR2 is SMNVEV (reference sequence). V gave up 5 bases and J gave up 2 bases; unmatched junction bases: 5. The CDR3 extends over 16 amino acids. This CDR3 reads CASSPSTSGTYNEQFF. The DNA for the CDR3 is TGTGCCAGCAGTCCCTCGACTAGCGGGACCTACAATGAGCAGTTCTTC.

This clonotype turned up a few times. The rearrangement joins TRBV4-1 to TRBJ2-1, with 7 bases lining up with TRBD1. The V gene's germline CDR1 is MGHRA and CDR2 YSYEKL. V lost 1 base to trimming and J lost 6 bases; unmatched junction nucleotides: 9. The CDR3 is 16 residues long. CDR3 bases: TGCGCCAGCAGCCAAGGTCTGACGGGGACAGCCAATGAGCAGTTCTTC. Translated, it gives CASSQGLTGTANEQFF.

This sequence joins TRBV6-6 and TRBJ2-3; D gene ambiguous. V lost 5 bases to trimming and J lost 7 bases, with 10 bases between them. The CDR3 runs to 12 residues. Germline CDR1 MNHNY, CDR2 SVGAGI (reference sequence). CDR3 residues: CASSRPRNTQYF. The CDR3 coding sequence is TGTGCCAGCAGTCGACCTAGGAATACGCAGTATTTT.

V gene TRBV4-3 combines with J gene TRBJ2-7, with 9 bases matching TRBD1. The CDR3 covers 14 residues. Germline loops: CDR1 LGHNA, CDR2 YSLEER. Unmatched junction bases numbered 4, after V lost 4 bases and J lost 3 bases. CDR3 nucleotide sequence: TGCGCCAGCAGCCGTGGACAGGGGAACTACGAGCAGTACTTC. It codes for CASSRGQGNYEQYF.

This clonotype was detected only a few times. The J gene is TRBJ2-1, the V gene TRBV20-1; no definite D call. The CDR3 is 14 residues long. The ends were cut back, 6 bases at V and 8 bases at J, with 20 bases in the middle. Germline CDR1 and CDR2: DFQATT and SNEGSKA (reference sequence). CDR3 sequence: CSASPLRSFHEQFF. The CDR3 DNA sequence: TGCAGTGCATCCCCACTCCGGAGTTTCCATGAGCAGTTCTTC.